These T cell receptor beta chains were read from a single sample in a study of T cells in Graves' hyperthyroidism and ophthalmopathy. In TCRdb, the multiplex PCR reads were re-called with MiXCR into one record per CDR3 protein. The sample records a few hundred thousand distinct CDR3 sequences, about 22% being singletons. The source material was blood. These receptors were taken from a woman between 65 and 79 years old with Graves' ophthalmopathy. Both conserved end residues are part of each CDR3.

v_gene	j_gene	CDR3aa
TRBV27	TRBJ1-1	CASSLRGAEKFGVFF
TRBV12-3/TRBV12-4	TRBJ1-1	CASRIHLGDTEAFF
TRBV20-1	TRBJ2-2	CSATVGQGTTGELFF
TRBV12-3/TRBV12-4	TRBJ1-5	CASNLDGTSNQPQHF
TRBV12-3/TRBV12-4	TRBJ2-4	CASSFAGPARGNIQYF
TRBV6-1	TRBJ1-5	CASSEMDGGQPQHF
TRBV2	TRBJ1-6	CASSYRQVNSPLHF
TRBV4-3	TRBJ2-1	CASSQEGAGGNEQFF
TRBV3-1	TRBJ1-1	CASSRGGAGTEAFF
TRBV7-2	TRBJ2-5	CASSLGTNQETQYF
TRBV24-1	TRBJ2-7	CATSDQPGPKSYEQYF
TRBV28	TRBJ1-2	CASSAPGQGNYGYTF
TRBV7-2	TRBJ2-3	CASRRVTTDTQYF
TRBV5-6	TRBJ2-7	CASGEIYEQYF
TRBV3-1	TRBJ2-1	CASSQFSLVQFF
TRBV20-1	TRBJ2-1	CSARVGGLVLSSYNEQFF
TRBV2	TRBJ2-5	CATKKGLAGGGPETQYF
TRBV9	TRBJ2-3	CASSVGVSGGATDTQYF
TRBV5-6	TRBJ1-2	CASYRGRDYGYTF
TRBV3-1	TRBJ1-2	CASSQGTGSNYGYTF
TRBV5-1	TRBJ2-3	CASSLLGLAGAGTDTQYF
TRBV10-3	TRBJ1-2	CAISADSWGYTF
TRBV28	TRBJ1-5	CASKTGGGGSNQPQHF
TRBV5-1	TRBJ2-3	CASSQLGERTDTQYF
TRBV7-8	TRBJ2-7	CASSLPGRANEQYF
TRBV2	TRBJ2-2	CATTGYTGELFF
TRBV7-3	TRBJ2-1	CASSLSGGEWNEQFF
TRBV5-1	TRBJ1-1	CASSLGAFRTSALNTEAFF
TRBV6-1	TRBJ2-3	CASFSRLAGDTQYF